These 10 T cell receptor beta chains were sequenced from one sample in a study of blood T cell repertoires in COVID-19. Method: immunoSEQ multiplex PCR; TCRdb's copy keeps in-frame clones and lacks some. The sample yields around 130,000 clones, around 85% seen once. The source material was peripheral blood. The receptors here all came from an elderly woman with acute or convalescent COVID-19.

The sample holds a few counts of this clone. The chain uses TRBV5-5 and TRBJ1-5; D gene ambiguous. The CDR3 runs 15 residues. The ends were cut back, 1 base at V and 1 base at J, with 9 bases in the middle. The V gene's germline CDR1 is SGHKS and CDR2 YYEKEE (reference sequence). The CDR3 sequence: CASSLIPGSNQPQHF. As DNA, the CDR3 is TGTGCCAGCAGCTTGATCCCGGGGAGCAATCAGCCCCAGCATTTT.

This clone came up once. The rearrangement joins TRBV7-2 to TRBJ1-3, with TRBD1 matching 9 bases. The V gene end was trimmed by 4 bases and the J gene end by 3 bases; junction bases not matched to a gene: 16. The germline gives CDR1 SGHTA, CDR2 FQGNSA. The CDR3 has 19 residues. The CDR3 DNA reads as TGTGCCAGCAGCTCATCCATGGACAGGGGTCCGCGGGGTGGAAACACCATATATTTT. As protein: CASSSSMDRGPRGGNTIYF.

This sequence joins TRBV30 and TRBJ1-2, with D tentatively TRBD1 (6 bases). The length of the CDR3 is 13 residues. Germline V gene sequence: CDR1 GTSNPN, CDR2 SVGIG (reference sequence). V shed 2 bases and J shed 6 bases, with 13 bases lying between them. CDR3 coding DNA: TGTGCCTGGAGTTCACAGGGCTTTGATGGCTACACCTTC. Translated: CAWSSQGFDGYTF.

This clone has only a few counts. This chain uses TRBV30 with TRBJ2-7, with D possibly matching TRBD1 (6 bases). The CDR3 has 15 residues. With 0 bases removed from V and 7 bases from J, the gap between germline ends came to 19 bases. Germline V gives CDR1 GTSNPN, CDR2 SVGIG (reference sequence). CDR3: CAWSVPPQGRREQYF. In DNA, the CDR3 is TGTGCCTGGAGTGTCCCCCCGCAGGGGAGAAGAGAGCAGTACTTC.

This chain uses TRBV6-1 with TRBJ1-2, with a tentative D call TRBD1 (5 bases). The V and J ends lost 8 bases and 2 bases respectively, with 12 bases between them. CDR3 size: 13 residues. Per germline, CDR1 MNHNS and CDR2 SASEGT. This CDR3 reads CASAWEGNYGYTF. The CDR3 DNA is TGTGCCAGCGCCTGGGAGGGGAACTATGGCTACACCTTC.

Points on this clone: Other DNA sequences from this sample encode an identical CDR3 as well. V and J are TRBV4-1 and TRBJ2-7; the D gene is possibly TRBD2 (5 bases). CDR3 length equals 13 residues. Germline CDR1 MGHRA, CDR2 YSYEKL. V lost 0 bases, J lost 3 bases, and 6 bases lay in between. DNA of the CDR3: TGCGCCAGCAGCCAAGATCGGGGCTACGAGCAGTACTTC. It is translated as CASSQDRGYEQYF.

The chain links TRBV5-1 to TRBJ2-1, with TRBD1 identical over 11 bases. V lost 5 bases to trimming and J lost 9 bases; unmatched junction nucleotides: 4. Germline CDR1 SGHRS, CDR2 YFSETQ. The CDR3 sequence is 13 residues long. CDR3 region: CASRDRGLPEQFF. The CDR3 DNA reads TGCGCCAGCAGGGACAGGGGGCTACCTGAGCAGTTCTTC.

The chain combines TRBV6-6 with TRBJ2-6, with D perhaps TRBD1 (6 bases). The CDR3 is 17 amino acids. Trimming removed 5 bases at V and 7 bases at J, with 21 bases between. Germline-derived CDR1 and CDR2 are MNHNY and SVGAGI (reference sequence). The CDR3 DNA reads as TGTGCCAGCAGTCGCTCACAGGGCCCAATCTCTGCCAACGTCCTGACTTTC. Amino acid sequence: CASSRSQGPISANVLTF.

The chain employs TRBV29-1 and TRBJ2-1, with TRBD1 matching 11 bases. Germline V CDR1 and CDR2: SQVTM, ANQGSEA. The junction had 4 bases not matched to a gene; V was cut back by 3 bases and J by 3 bases. CDR3 size: 15 residues. This chain's CDR3 is CSVERDRGGYNEQFF. CDR3 sequence (DNA): TGCAGCGTTGAGCGGGACAGGGGGGGCTACAATGAGCAGTTCTTC.

J is TRBJ2-5 and V is TRBV4-1, with 14 bases fitting TRBD2. The germline V gene has CDR1 MGHRA and CDR2 YSYEKL. Germline trimming cut 1 base from V and 5 bases from J; bases unmatched to any gene: 12. The CDR3 has 19 amino acids. In nucleotides, the CDR3 is TGCGCCAGCAGCCAAGTTCGGGGGACTAGCGGGAGAAGGAGCGAGACCCAGTACTTC. Its protein is CASSQVRGTSGRRSETQYF.